The next 11 T cell receptor beta chains were all read from a single sample in a study of regulatory T cells in long-lasting Graves disease. Building of the TCR beta libraries involved iRepertoire HTBI primers and Arm-PCR of CDR3 regions. Via MiXCR, TCRdb re-called the multiplex PCR reads, giving one row per CDR3 protein. The top ten hold around three fifths of the sample, which has over 250,000 distinct CDR3 sequences, 22% seen once. Time point denoted: persistent/refractory GD, antithyroid drugs over 5 years with positive TRAb. PBMCs provided the RNA from which the TCR library was made. The specimen comprised peripheral blood mononuclear cells (PBMCs), sampled when the disease was refractory, from a patient treated with antithyroid drugs. The receptor source for this set is a female donor with Graves disease.

This clonotype has more than one count but fewer than ten. This chain uses TRBV7-2 with TRBJ2-7; tentative D call: TRBD1 (6 bases). The CDR3 is made up of 13 amino acids. Germline values: CDR1 SGHTA, CDR2 FQGNSA. V was shortened by 0 bases and J by 3 bases, with 6 bases between the two germline ends. In DNA form, the CDR3 reads TGTGCCAGCAGCTTAGCGACAGGCTACGAGCAGTACTTC. It encodes CASSLATGYEQYF.

This clonotype has only one observation. The rearrangement links TRBV27 to TRBJ2-6; either TRBD1 or TRBD2 may supply D (6 bases each). The germline V gene encodes CDR1 MNHEY and CDR2 SMNVEV (reference sequence). The V and J ends lost 9 bases and 3 bases respectively, with 18 bases between them. The CDR3 covers 16 residues. The CDR3 region has the DNA TGTGCCAGTTGCTCCGGGGGCGCGGATGGGGCCAACGTCCTGACTTTC. Its translation: CASCSGGADGANVLTF.

In its sample, this clonotype was seen many times. V and J are TRBV2 and TRBJ1-1; TRBD1 might be the D (6 bases). Per germline, CDR1 SNHLY and CDR2 FYNNEI. The CDR3 is 13 residues long. With 7 bases removed from V and 3 bases from J, the gap between germline ends came to 12 bases. The CDR3 sequence: CASTPGADTEAFF. CDR3 bases: TGTGCCAGCACCCCAGGGGCGGACACTGAAGCTTTCTTT. The full variable domain, completed using reference TRBV2 and TRBJ1-1, is EPEVTQTPSHQVTQMGQEVILRCVPISNHLYFYWYRQILGQKVEFLVSFYNNEISEKSEIFDDQFSVERPDGSNFTLKIRSTKLEDSAMYFCASTPGADTEAFFGQGTRLTVV.

The chain links TRBV20-1 to TRBJ1-5; D gene uncertain. This CDR3 has 12 residues. Trimming took off 1 base at V and 6 bases at J, with 7 bases between the two ends. Germline V gene data show CDR1 as DFQATT and CDR2 as SNEGSKA (reference sequence). Here the CDR3 reads CSARVGGQPQHF. As DNA, the CDR3 is TGCAGTGCTAGAGTTGGAGGTCAGCCCCAGCATTTT.

J is TRBJ1-5 and V is TRBV19; possible D gene TRBD1, 5 bases. The CDR3 contains 13 residues. Trimming left V 5 bases short and J 11 bases short, with 16 bases between. Germline V lookup: CDR1 LNHDA, CDR2 SQIVND (reference sequence). Here the CDR3 DNA reads TGTGCCAGTAGTCTAGGGACCTCAGGAGCCCAGCATTTT. It specifies CASSLGTSGAQHF.

This rearrangement joins TRBV15 to TRBJ2-2; TRBD2 agrees at 10 bases. The CDR3 contains 15 residues. In germline, CDR1 is LNHNV, CDR2 YYDKDF (reference sequence). V shed 0 bases and J 6 bases; nucleotides not matched to a gene: 1. The CDR3 DNA reads TGTGCCACCAGCAGAGAGCTAGCGGGGGCCGGGGAGCTGTTTTTT. This encodes CATSRELAGAGELFF.

This rearrangement joins TRBV5-4 to TRBJ2-7; tentative D call: TRBD1 (5 bases). The CDR3 spans 14 residues. The germline V and J ends were trimmed by 5 bases and 6 bases, with 18 bases remaining between them. The germline CDR1 and CDR2 sequences are SGHNT and YYREEE (reference sequence). The CDR3 region has the DNA TGTGCCAGCAGGAAAACCGAAGCGACAGCCGAGCAGTACTTC. This gives the protein CASRKTEATAEQYF.

The DNA of the CDR3 is TGCAGTGCGGGACAGGCTGGCGGGCCCCAGCATTTT. It encodes CSAGQAGGPQHF. This chain links TRBV20-1 with TRBJ1-5; TRBD1 matches at 8 bases. Losses at the gene ends were 6 bases for V and 9 bases for J; bases not matched to a gene: 7. Germline V gene lookup returns CDR1 DFQATT and CDR2 SNEGSKA (reference sequence). This CDR3 has 12 residues.

The table lists this clonotype with many counts. This chain uses TRBV6-1 with TRBJ2-5; 13 bases match TRBD2. Germline CDR1 is MNHNS and CDR2 is SASEGT. The V segment lost 8 bases and the J segment 2 bases; nucleotides outside the gene matches: 8. This CDR3 has 16 residues. CDR3 nucleotide sequence: TGTGCCAGCTTCGGGACTAGCGGGAAGGGGCAAGAGACCCAGTACTTC. It encodes CASFGTSGKGQETQYF.

This chain connects TRBV19 to TRBJ2-1; the match to TRBD2 covers 8 bases. Germline V gene lookup returns CDR1 LNHDA and CDR2 SQIVND (reference sequence). The CDR3 totals 19 residues. Trimming at V came to 5 bases and at J to 6 bases, leaving 21 bases not matched to a gene. CDR3 protein: CASSPSPPQRGMGGNEQFF. The CDR3 DNA reads as TGTGCCAGTAGTCCATCCCCCCCCCAGCGGGGGATGGGGGGCAATGAGCAGTTCTTC.

In its sample, this clonotype was seen a few times. The chain has TRBV18 and TRBJ2-7, with 9 nucleotides matching TRBD1. Germline trimming cut 3 bases from V and 6 bases from J; bases unmatched to any gene: 3. The CDR3 totals 13 residues. CDR1 and CDR2 from the germline V gene are KGHSH and LQKENI. The CDR3 loop reads CASSPTGGSEQYF. Written as DNA, the CDR3 is TGTGCCAGCTCACCTACAGGGGGCAGCGAGCAGTACTTC.